This T cell receptor beta chain was sequenced in a study of human T cells and chemical hapten exposure. For the study at large: Patch tests applied 0.01% DPC to the upper back, read at 6 days. Variation in per-sample TCR yields came mainly from small pooled library volume differences.

In germline, CDR1 is SGHDT, CDR2 YYEEEE. The V end was cut by 4 bases, the J end by 5 bases, with 8 bases between. The CDR3 is 12 residues long. Stated time point: patch test 3, about 24 weeks after DPC sensitization. Regarding treatment: therapeutic diphenylcyclopropenone sensitization with weekly scalp DPC. The starting material, unfractionated whole blood, was used for total RNA extraction. TCRdb ran MiXCR on the RACE reads and lists one entry per CDR3 protein. The sample yields fewer than 200,000 distinct CDR3 sequences, about 27% seen once. This clonotype showed up just a few times. The sequence was collected from a woman aged 18-29 years with alopecia areata. Some clones in this sample may be carry-over from other donors' samples. The rearrangement links TRBV5-6 to TRBJ2-3; no clear D. This material consisted of whole blood, taken in connection with sensitization to the hapten diphenylcyclopropenone (DPC). The CDR3 reads CASSPKGDTQYF. Here the CDR3 DNA reads TGTGCCAGCAGCCCGAAGGGAGATACGCAGTATTTT.